Reported below is one TCR beta chain. Its antigen is as yet unknown. This entry comes from a study of T cell responses to AZD1222 COVID-19 vaccine. Notes on the study in general: Most donors were white British, females outnumbered males, and clonal diversity was possibly underestimated.

TCRdb keeps only in-frame clones here, not all; method: immunoSEQ multiplex PCR. The sample lists some 120,000 clones, around 85% seen once, with around 4.4% in the top ten. The V and J ends lost 1 base and 3 bases, in that order; junction bases with no gene match: 6. Germline V gives CDR1 LGHDT, CDR2 YNNKEL (reference sequence). The CDR3 runs 16 residues. The sequences come from peripheral blood, collected 28 days after the second AZD1222 dose. This chain uses TRBV3-1 (or the pseudogene TRBV3-2) with TRBJ2-7; 10 nucleotides line up with TRBD2. This receptor was taken from an adult who received the AZD1222 COVID-19 vaccine. The CDR3 is CASSQAPGLAIYEQYF. The DNA for the CDR3 is TGTGCCAGCAGCCAAGCCCCGGGACTAGCGATCTACGAGCAGTACTTC.